One sample yielded the 17 T cell receptor beta chains listed below, sequenced in a study of blood T cell repertoires in COVID-19 (dated by TCRdb to 2020 to 2022). Receptor libraries were prepared by the immunoSEQ multiplex PCR assay. Imported from immuneACCESS, the table was reduced by TCRdb to in-frame sequences with V and J called. These copies leave out some clones; in studies compared against another copy, an unresolved V gene accounts for under half, and the cause of the remainder is not known. The sample table shows 130,000 to 150,000 clones, and 88% are seen once. The ten largest clonotypes hold 10% to 13% of the sample. Sequenced input: peripheral blood. The source is a man aged 50-59 years with active or convalescent COVID-19.

This clone was recorded only once. The CDR3 sequence is CASSLLGGRSYNEQFF. CDR3 nucleotide sequence: TGTGCCAGCAGTTTACTTGGCGGGAGGTCGTACAATGAGCAGTTCTTC. This chain links TRBV27 with TRBJ2-1; 8 positions agree with TRBD2. The CDR3 extends over 16 amino acids. The germline CDR1 and CDR2 sequences are MNHEY and SMNVEV (reference sequence). Trimming removed 2 bases from V and 4 bases from J; junction bases left unmatched: 7.

This chain uses TRBV7-3 with TRBJ1-3; D is uncertain. The CDR3 is made up of 15 amino acids. Germline V gene data show CDR1 as SGHTA and CDR2 as FQGTGA. V lost 5 bases and J lost 4, with 15 bases in between. CDR3 nucleotide sequence: TGTGCCAGCAGCCTAAACCCGCAGGCAGGAAACACCATATATTTT. This codes for CASSLNPQAGNTIYF.

V gene TRBV27 combines with J gene TRBJ1-4; no clear D gene. The V and J ends lost 2 bases and 0 bases respectively, with 4 bases between them. The CDR3 is made up of 14 amino acids. Germline lookup yields CDR1 MNHEY and CDR2 SMNVEV (reference sequence). The CDR3 region has the DNA TGTGCCAGCAGTTTAACTCCAACTAATGAAAAACTGTTTTTT. Its protein is CASSLTPTNEKLFF.

The chain has TRBV20-1 and TRBJ2-1; the match to TRBD2 covers 12 bases. This CDR3 has 14 residues. The junction had 5 bases not matched to a gene; V was cut back by 3 bases and J by 8 bases. The V gene's germline CDR1 is DFQATT and CDR2 SNEGSKA (reference sequence). The CDR3 coding sequence is TGCAGTGCTAGTCTAGCGGGAGGGGGGGATGAGCAGTTCTTC. It specifies CSASLAGGGDEQFF.

Remarks on this clone: Distinct nucleotide sequences in the sample also encode this CDR3. This rearrangement joins TRBV28 to TRBJ2-7, with D tentatively TRBD2 (6 bases). Germline V gene lookup returns CDR1 MDHEN and CDR2 SYDVKM. The CDR3 contains 14 residues. V lost 1 base, J lost 1 base, and 8 bases lay in between. The CDR3 loop reads CASSLSGGSYEQYF. CDR3 nucleotides: TGTGCCAGCAGTTTATCCGGGGGTTCCTACGAGCAGTACTTC.

CDR3 nucleotides: TGTGCCAGCAAGACAGCGACGAGGGAAGCTTTCTTT. As protein: CASKTATREAFF. V and J are TRBV28 and TRBJ1-1; possible D gene TRBD1, 5 bases. The V end lost 7 bases, the J end lost 8 bases, and 14 bases lay between the germline ends. CDR1 and CDR2 (germline): MDHEN, SYDVKM. This CDR3 region has 12 residues.

This clone was picked up a small number of times. The chain uses TRBV19 and TRBJ1-6, with D maybe TRBD1 (6 bases). The CDR3 is made up of 13 amino acids. Germline V lookup: CDR1 LNHDA, CDR2 SQIVND (reference sequence). Trimming shortened V by 4 bases and J by 7 bases, and 8 bases separated the two germline ends. The CDR3 loop reads CASSSQGNSPLHF. The CDR3 DNA follows: TGTGCCAGTAGTAGCCAGGGGAATTCACCCCTCCACTTT.

The chain combines TRBV5-1 with TRBJ2-4; 9 bases are shared with TRBD1. Germline assignment: CDR1 SGHRS and CDR2 YFSETQ. This CDR3 spans 16 amino acids. V was clipped by 0 bases and J by 8 bases; unmatched bases: 9. This CDR3 reads CASSLAGGTGSYIQYF. The CDR3 bases are TGCGCCAGCAGCTTGGCCGGCGGGACAGGGTCGTACATTCAGTACTTC.

The genes are TRBV6-5 and TRBJ1-5; possibly TRBD1 for D (5 bases). This CDR3 comprises 14 residues. Germline CDR1 MNHEY, CDR2 SVGAGI. The ends were cut back, 5 bases at V and 1 base at J, with 9 bases in the middle. The DNA for the CDR3 is TGTGCCAGCAGTCCCGGGGGGAGCAATCAGCCCCAGCATTTT. Translating it yields CASSPGGSNQPQHF.

V is TRBV3-1 (or the pseudogene TRBV3-2) and J is TRBJ1-5; TRBD1 is a possible D gene (5 bases). Trimming cost V 0 bases and J 4 bases, with 7 bases left between them. The germline V gene encodes CDR1 LGHDT and CDR2 YNNKEL (reference sequence). The CDR3 runs 14 residues. The CDR3 here is CASSQEGGNQPQHF. The CDR3 DNA sequence: TGTGCCAGCAGCCAAGAGGGGGGTAATCAGCCCCAGCATTTT.

The J gene is TRBJ1-6, the V gene TRBV28; D is unclear. The V gene lost 8 bases and the J gene lost 0 bases, with 5 bases spanning the gap. Looked up from germline, CDR1 is MDHEN and CDR2 is SYDVKM. CDR3 size: 13 residues. CDR3 nucleotides: TGTGCCAGCCTCAGCTCCTATAATTCACCCCTCCACTTT. Translation: CASLSSYNSPLHF.

V usage is TRBV6-5 and J usage is TRBJ1-2; the D gene is possibly TRBD1 (5 bases). Germline V gene sequence: CDR1 MNHEY, CDR2 SVGAGI. V was trimmed by 6 bases and J by 8 bases, leaving 22 bases between them. The CDR3 is 15 residues long. The CDR3 coding sequence is TGTGCCAGCAGGGGACGGAGGGGATCTAATCGCGGCTACACCTTC. It codes for CASRGRRGSNRGYTF.

The chain combines TRBV28 with TRBJ1-5, with D unclear. Trimming took off 6 bases at V and 3 bases at J, with 15 bases between the two ends. This CDR3 comprises 15 residues. Germline assignment: CDR1 MDHEN and CDR2 SYDVKM. CDR3 in DNA: TGTGCCAGCAGCTCAGCGGGAGGAAACAATCAGCCCCAGCATTTT. This encodes CASSSAGGNNQPQHF.

V and J are TRBV6-5 and TRBJ2-1, with 7 bases aligning to TRBD2. The J segment lost 0 bases and the V segment lost 5 bases, leaving 4 bases of the junction unmatched. Per the germline V gene, CDR1 is MNHEY and CDR2 is SVGAGI. The CDR3 spans 15 residues. CDR3 residues: CASSTRTSSYNEQFF. The CDR3 bases are TGTGCCAGCAGTACGCGGACTAGCTCCTACAATGAGCAGTTCTTC.

This chain uses TRBV12-3 or TRBV12-4 with TRBJ2-3; TRBD2 is a possible D gene (6 bases). The CDR3 loop spans 13 amino acids. The V end lost 10 bases, the J end lost 1 base, and 12 bases lay between the germline ends. Here the CDR3 reads CATSWGGTDTQYF. CDR3 DNA sequence: TGTGCCACTTCGTGGGGGGGCACAGATACGCAGTATTTT.

The rearrangement joins TRBV7-3 to TRBJ1-6; D is unclear. Trimming removed 5 bases at V and 9 bases at J, with 11 bases between. Germline V gives CDR1 SGHTA, CDR2 FQGTGA. The CDR3 extends over 13 amino acids. CDR3 nucleotides: TGTGCCAGCAGCCGAGAATTCGGTTCACCCCTCCACTTT. This codes for CASSREFGSPLHF.

In its sample, this clone is medium-sized (0.01 to 0.1%). V and J are TRBV6-5 and TRBJ1-4, with D perhaps matching TRBD1 (5 bases). The length of the CDR3 is 15 residues. V was pared by 7 bases and J by 0 bases, with 12 bases between. The germline gives CDR1 MNHEY, CDR2 SVGAGI. This CDR3 reads CASKEGQATNEKLFF. CDR3 DNA sequence: TGTGCCAGCAAGGAGGGGCAGGCAACTAATGAAAAACTGTTTTTT.